This TCR beta chain was sequenced during a study of blood T cell repertoires in COVID-19. Study in general: Sites across the United States, Italy and Spain contributed samples from acute and convalescent COVID-19. PBMCs, B-cell-depleted T cells, or T cells were the source of the cDNA or gDNA that made up the material.

The CDR3 is 12 residues long. Unmatched junction bases numbered 1, after V lost 6 bases and J lost 7 bases. Germline assignment: CDR1 LGHNT and CDR2 FRNRAP. In the study's own analysis: Reference gene primer amplification gave estimated nucleated cell counts. Assay used: immunoSEQ multiplex PCR; TCRdb lists only in-frame clones, some missing. V and J calls and clone size follow that table, whereas D and trimming were derived from the DNA. The repertoire includes 150,000 or so clones, about 80% of them detected once, and roughly 12% sits in the top ten. Sequencing was performed on PBMCs or T cells enriched from blood (not recorded which). The chain recombines TRBV12-5 with TRBJ2-1; 9 positions match TRBD1. The sequence came from a man between 50 and 59 years old who had recovered from COVID-19. CDR3 protein: CASGGQGNEQFF. The CDR3 region has the DNA TGTGCTAGTGGGGGACAGGGTAATGAGCAGTTCTTC.